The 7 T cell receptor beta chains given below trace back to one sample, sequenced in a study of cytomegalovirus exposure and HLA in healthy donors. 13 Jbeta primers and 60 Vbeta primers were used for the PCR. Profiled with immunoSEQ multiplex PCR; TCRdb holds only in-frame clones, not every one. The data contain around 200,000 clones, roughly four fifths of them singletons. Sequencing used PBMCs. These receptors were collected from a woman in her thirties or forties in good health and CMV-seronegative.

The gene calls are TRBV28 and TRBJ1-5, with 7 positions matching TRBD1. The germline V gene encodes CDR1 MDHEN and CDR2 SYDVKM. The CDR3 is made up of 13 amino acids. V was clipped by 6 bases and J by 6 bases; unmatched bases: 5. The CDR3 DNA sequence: TGTGCCAGCAGACGAACAGGGGTTCAGCCCCAGCATTTT. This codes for CASRRTGVQPQHF.

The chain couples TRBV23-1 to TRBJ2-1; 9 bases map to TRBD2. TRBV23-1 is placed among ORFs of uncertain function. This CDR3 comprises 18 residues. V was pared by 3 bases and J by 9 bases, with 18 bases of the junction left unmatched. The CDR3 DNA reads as TGCGCCAGCAGTCACAGGGTTTCGGCGGGAGGGCATAGTTGTGAGCAGTTCTTC. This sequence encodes CASSHRVSAGGHSCEQFF.

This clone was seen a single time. The CDR3 nucleotides read TGCGCCAGCAGCTACGCTGCGGGGTTTTCGGGGGAGCAGTACTTC. Translation: CASSYAAGFSGEQYF. The chain couples TRBV5-1 to TRBJ2-7, with D maybe TRBD2 (6 bases). The V gene lost 3 bases and the J gene lost 7 bases, with 20 bases spanning the gap. The CDR3 has 15 amino acids. The germline V gene has CDR1 SGHRS and CDR2 YFSETQ.

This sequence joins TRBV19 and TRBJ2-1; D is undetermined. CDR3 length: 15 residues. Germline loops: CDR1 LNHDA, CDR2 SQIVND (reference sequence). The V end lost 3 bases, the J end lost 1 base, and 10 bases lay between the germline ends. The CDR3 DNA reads TGTGCCAGTAGTATGGCTTCCAGGTCCTACAATGAGCAGTTCTTC. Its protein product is CASSMASRSYNEQFF. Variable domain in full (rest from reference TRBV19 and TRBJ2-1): DGGITQSPKYLFRKEGQNVTLSCEQNLNHDAMYWYRQDPGQGLRLIYYSQIVNDFQKGDIAEGYSVSREKKESFPLTVTSAQKNPTAFYLCASSMASRSYNEQFFGPGTRLTVL.

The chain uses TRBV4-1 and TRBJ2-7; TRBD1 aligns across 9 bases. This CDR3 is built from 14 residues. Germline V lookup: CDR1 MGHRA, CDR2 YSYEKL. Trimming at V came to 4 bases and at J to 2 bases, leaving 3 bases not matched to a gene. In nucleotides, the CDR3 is TGCGCCAGCAGCCCGGGACAGGGAACCTACGAGCAGTACTTC. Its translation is CASSPGQGTYEQYF.

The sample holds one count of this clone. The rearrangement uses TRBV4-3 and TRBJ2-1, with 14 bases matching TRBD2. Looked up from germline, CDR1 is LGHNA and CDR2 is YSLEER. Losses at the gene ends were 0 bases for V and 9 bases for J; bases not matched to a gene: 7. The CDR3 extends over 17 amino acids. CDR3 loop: CASSQEFGTSGSGEQFF. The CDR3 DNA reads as TGCGCCAGCAGCCAAGAGTTTGGGACTAGCGGGAGCGGTGAGCAGTTCTTC.

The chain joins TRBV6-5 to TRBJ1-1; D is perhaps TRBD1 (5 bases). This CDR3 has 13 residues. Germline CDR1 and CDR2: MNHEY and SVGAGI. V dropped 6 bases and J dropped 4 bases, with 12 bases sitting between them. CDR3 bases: TGTGCCAGCAGCCCGCCAAGGGGCACTGAAGCTTTCTTT. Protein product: CASSPPRGTEAFF.